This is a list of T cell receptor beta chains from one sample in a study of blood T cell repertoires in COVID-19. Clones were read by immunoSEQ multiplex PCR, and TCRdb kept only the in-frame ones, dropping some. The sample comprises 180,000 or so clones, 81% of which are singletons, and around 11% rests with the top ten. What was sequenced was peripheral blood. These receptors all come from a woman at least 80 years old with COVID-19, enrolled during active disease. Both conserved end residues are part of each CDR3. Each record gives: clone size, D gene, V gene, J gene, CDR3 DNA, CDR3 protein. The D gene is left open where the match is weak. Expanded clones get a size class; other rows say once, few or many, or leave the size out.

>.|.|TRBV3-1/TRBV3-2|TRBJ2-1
TGTGCCAGCAGCCAAAGTCGACTAAACAATGAGCAGTTCTTC
CASSQSRLNNEQFF
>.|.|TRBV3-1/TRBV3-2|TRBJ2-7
TGTGCCAGCAGCCCCCGACTGGAACCCTACGAGCAGTACTTC
CASSPRLEPYEQYF
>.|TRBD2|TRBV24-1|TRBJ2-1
TGTGCCACCAGTGATCCTGGGACTAGCGGCTACTACAATGAGCAGTTCTTC
CATSDPGTSGYYNEQFF
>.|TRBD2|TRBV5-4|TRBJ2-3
TGTGCCAGCAGCCCACTAGCGGGAGTGGGGGCAGGGACGCAGTATTTT
CASSPLAGVGAGTQYF
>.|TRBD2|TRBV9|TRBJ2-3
TGTGCCAGCAGCGTATTAGCGGGGGGTAGAGATACGCAGTATTTT
CASSVLAGGRDTQYF
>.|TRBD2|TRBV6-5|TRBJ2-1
TGTGCCAGCAGGACTAGCGGGAGATTTGAGCAGTTCTTC
CASRTSGRFEQFF
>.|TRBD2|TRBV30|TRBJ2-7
TGTGCCTGGAGTGTAAAGCGGGGGCCCCCCTACGAGCAGTACTTC
CAWSVKRGPPYEQYF
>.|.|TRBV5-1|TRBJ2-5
TGCGCCAGCAGCCCGCAGGCAGGGGCTCGGGAGACCCAGTACTTC
CASSPQAGARETQYF
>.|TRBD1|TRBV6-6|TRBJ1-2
TGTGCCAGCAGTTACGGGACAGGGGGTACGGATGGCTACACCTTC
CASSYGTGGTDGYTF
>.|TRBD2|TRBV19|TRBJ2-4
TGTGCCAGTAGTACGGGACTAGCGGGAGTAACCAAAAACATTCAGTACTTC
CASSTGLAGVTKNIQYF
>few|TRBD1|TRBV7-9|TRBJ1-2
TGTGCCAGCAGCCCCCCGCCCACAGGGGACTATGGCTACACCTTC
CASSPPPTGDYGYTF
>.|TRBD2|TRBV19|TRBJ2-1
TGTGCCAGTAGTAGGACTAGCGGGAGGGCCAGGGATGAGCAGTTCTTC
CASSRTSGRARDEQFF
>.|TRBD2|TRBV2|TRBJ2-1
TGTGCCAGCAGCCGACTAGCGATGACGCAGTTCTTC
CASSRLAMTQFF
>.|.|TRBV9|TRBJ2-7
TGTGCCAGCAGCCCAGGGGGGCACTCATCCTACGAGCAGTACTTC
CASSPGGHSSYEQYF
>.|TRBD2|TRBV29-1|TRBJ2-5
TGCAGCGTTGCTAGCGGGCAAGAGACCCAGTACTTC
CSVASGQETQYF
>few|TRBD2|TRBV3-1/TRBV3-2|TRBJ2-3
TGTGCCAGCAGCCAAAGGGGGACTAGGCGGGATACGCAGTATTTT
CASSQRGTRRDTQYF
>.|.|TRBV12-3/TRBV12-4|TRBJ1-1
TGTGCCAGCAGTTTTGGAGAGAACACTGAAGCTTTCTTT
CASSFGENTEAFF
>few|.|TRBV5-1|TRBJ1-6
TGCGCCAGCAGCTTGGCGGGGGGCCGGTATTCACCCCTCCACTTT
CASSLAGGRYSPLHF
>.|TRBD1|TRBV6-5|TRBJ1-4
TGTGCCAGCAGAATTGGGACAGCTAATGAAAAACTGTTTTTT
CASRIGTANEKLFF
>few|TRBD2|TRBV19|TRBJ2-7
TGTGCCAGTACTCCTACTAGCGGAGGCTCCTACGAGCAGTACTTC
CASTPTSGGSYEQYF
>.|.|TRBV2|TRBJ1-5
TGTGCCAGCAGTGAAAGCACGATCCGTCAGCCCCAGCATTTT
CASSESTIRQPQHF
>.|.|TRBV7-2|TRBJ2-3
TGTGCCAGCAGCTTGACTAGAAACTCAGATACGCAGTATTTT
CASSLTRNSDTQYF
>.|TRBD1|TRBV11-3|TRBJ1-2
TGTGCCAGCAGCTTAGGACAGGGATCTGGCTACACCTTC
CASSLGQGSGYTF
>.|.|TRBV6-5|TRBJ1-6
TGTGCCAGCAGTTGGGCAACTTATAATTCACCCCTCCACTTT
CASSWATYNSPLHF
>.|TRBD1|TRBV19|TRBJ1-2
TGTGCCAGTGCCCCACAGGGGGCTTACTATGGCTACACCTTC
CASAPQGAYYGYTF
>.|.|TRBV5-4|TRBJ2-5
TGTGCCAGCAGCTTGGACAGGCAAGAGACCCAGTACTTC
CASSLDRQETQYF
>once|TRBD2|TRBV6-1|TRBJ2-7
TGTGCCAGCAGTGACGGACTAGGCCTCCTCTACGAGCAGTACTTC
CASSDGLGLLYEQYF
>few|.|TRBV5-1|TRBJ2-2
TGCGCCAGCAGCCAAGGGGGTTACACCGGGGAGCTGTTTTTT
CASSQGGYTGELFF
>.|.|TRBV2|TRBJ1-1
TGTGCCAGCAGCGAACAGGGCCAGAACACTGAAGCTTTCTTT
CASSEQGQNTEAFF
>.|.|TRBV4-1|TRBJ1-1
TGCGCCAGCAGCCTCCGATCGGCGCCGGGGGGCCGGGCCGGGGGTGAAGCTTTCTTT
CASSLRSAPGGRAGGEAFF
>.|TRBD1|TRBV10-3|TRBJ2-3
TGTGCCATCAGTGCGACAGGGCATGGCACAGATACGCAGTATTTT
CAISATGHGTDTQYF
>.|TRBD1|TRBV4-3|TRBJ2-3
TGCGCCAGCAGCCAAGATAACCGGGACAGGGATTGGGACACAGATACGCAGTATTTT
CASSQDNRDRDWDTDTQYF
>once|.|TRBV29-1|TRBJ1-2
TGCAGCGTCGCAGGGTTTTCTAACTATGGCTACACCTTC
CSVAGFSNYGYTF
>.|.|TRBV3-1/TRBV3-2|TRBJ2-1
TGTGCCAGCAGCCATGCCGGGACCTACAATGAGCAGTTCTTC
CASSHAGTYNEQFF
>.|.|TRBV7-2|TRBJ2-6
TGTGCCAGCAGCTTAGGCGCGGCTGGGGCCAACGTCCTGACTTTC
CASSLGAAGANVLTF
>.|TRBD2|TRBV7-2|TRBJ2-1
TGTGCCAGCAGCTCTAGCGGGGGGGCGTTTGAGCAGTTCTTC
CASSSSGGAFEQFF
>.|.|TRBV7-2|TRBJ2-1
TGTGCCAGCAGCTTATATACTAGGACTGAGCAGTTCTTC
CASSLYTRTEQFF
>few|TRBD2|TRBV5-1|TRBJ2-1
TGCGCCAGCAGCTTGGAACCCCAGGCGGGAGGGTTCTTC
CASSLEPQAGGFF